The clone carrying this TCR beta chain appeared once. Authors' analysis steps: Amplification of reference gene primers was used by the study to estimate nucleated cell counts. Generated by immunoSEQ multiplex PCR, the TCRdb table keeps only in-frame clones and is missing some. The V and J calls and clone size come from that table; D and trimming were worked out from the DNA. The sample lists roughly 150,000 clones; roughly four fifths were seen once. The sample originates from a study of blood T cell repertoires in COVID-19. Background on the study: Nucleic acid was either cDNA or gDNA, and it came from T cells, B-cell-depleted T cells, or PBMCs.

Which cohort a participant joined came from the clinical history participants gave. Cohort 3 donors counted as recovered after two negative PCRs, clearance, or resolved symptoms. V shed 2 bases, J shed 4 bases, and the junction held 5 bases outside the gene matches. Germline lookup yields CDR1 KGHSH and CDR2 LQKENI. This CDR3 region has 16 residues. The rearrangement links TRBV18 to TRBJ2-2; 9 nucleotides agree with TRBD2. The sample was PBMCs or T cells enriched from blood (not recorded which). This sequence was found in a man aged 45-60 years who had recovered from COVID-19. The CDR3 DNA follows: TGTGCCAGCTCACCATCGCGGGGGGGCCTCACCGGGGAGCTGTTTTTT. It yields the protein CASSPSRGGLTGELFF.